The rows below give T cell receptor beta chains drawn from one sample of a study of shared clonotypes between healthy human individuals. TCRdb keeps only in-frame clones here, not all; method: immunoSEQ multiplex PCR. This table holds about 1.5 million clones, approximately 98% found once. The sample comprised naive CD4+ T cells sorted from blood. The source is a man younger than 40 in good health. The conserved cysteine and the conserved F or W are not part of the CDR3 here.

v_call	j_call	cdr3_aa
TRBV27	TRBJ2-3	ASSLGNGRTDTQY
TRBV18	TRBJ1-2	ASSPLDRVNYGYT
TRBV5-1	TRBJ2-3	ASSLGLVQSDTQY
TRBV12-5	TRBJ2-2	ASAKSGRDTGELF
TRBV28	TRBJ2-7	ASSLLARRSSYEQY
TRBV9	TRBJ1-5	ASSQQGGNQPQH
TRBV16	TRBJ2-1	ASSQRGVRYNEQF
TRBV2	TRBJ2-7	ASTYNAKAGGSYEQY
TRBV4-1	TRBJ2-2	ASSHLGAGTGELF
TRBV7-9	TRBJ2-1	ASRDSTRYNEQF
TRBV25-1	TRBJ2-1	ASSALWTLSSYNEQF
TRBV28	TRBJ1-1	ASSGLRGFMPEAF
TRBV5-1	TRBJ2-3	ASSVRSISSGRKYTQY
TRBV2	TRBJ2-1	ARSGRVNNEQF
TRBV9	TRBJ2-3	ASSVGLPDTQY
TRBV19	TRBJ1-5	ASTRRRTGPNQPQH
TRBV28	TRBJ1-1	ASWLNTEAF
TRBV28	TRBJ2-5	ASSASTTVPEETQY
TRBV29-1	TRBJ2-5	SVELLERGTQY
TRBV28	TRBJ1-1	ASSLRRTGYTEAF
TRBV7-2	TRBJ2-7	ASSPPPGLAATLYEQY
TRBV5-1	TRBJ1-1	ASSARTGLEAF
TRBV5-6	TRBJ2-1	ASSLDDGRGTYNEQF
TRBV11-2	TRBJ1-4	ASSLGRRPGGGELF
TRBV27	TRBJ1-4	ASSLWGGLGKLF
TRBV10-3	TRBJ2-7	AISETGGLRSYEQY
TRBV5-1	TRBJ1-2	ASSFSGAGIYGYT
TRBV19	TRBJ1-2	ASRFNGEGLYGYT
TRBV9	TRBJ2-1	ASSVDLGLAGGYEQF
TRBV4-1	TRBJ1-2	ASSSGQGDYGYT
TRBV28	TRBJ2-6	ASSLWGHRNSGANVLT
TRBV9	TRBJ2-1	ASSVAGSYNEQF
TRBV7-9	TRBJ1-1	ASSLGEGISTEAF
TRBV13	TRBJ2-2	ASSLGQGTSTGELF
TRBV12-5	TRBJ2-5	ASGLFRTSGSQETQY
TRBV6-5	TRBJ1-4	ASSYSRDRGSKLF
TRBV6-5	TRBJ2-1	ASSYVSSPINEQF
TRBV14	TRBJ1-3	ASSFHGSGNTIY
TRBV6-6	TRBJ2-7	ASSYPGGRSYEQY
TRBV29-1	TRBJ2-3	SVGGITDTQY
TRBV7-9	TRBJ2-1	ASSFPSGEGLGEQF
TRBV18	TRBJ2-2	ASSPLGHLTGELF
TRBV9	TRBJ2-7	ASSAEGGGSSYEQY
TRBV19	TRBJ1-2	ASRFGVNYGYT
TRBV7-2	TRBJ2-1	ASSSDGVSYNEQF
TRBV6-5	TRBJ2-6	ASSPTVVGANVLT
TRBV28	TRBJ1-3	ASSLVQGLSRNTIY
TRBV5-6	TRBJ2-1	ASSLGVAGGNEQF